This entry is about one T cell receptor beta chain. The antigen is not known. Unique molecular identifiers tagged the TCR beta cDNA libraries. Using its own MiXCR run on the PCR reads, TCRdb lists one record per CDR3 protein. In the table there are about 540,000 distinct CDR3 sequences, less than 40% of which are singletons. This sample is drawn from a study of post-analysis software for immune sequencing data. Regarding the study as a whole: Elevated frequency relative to controls characterized several TRBV segments in patients, TRBV5-6, TRBV5-1 and TRBV20-1 among them.

The CDR3 extends over 16 amino acids. With V trimmed by 0 bases and J by 7 bases, 7 bases remained unmatched. Germline assignment: CDR1 MNHEY and CDR2 SVGEGT. The sample was blood. The sequence was collected from a girl aged 2-17 years with multiple sclerosis. This rearrangement joins TRBV6-2 or TRBV6-3 to TRBJ2-1; 9 bases are a match to TRBD2. The CDR3 reads CASSYSGRGGRNEQFF. In nucleotides, the CDR3 is TGTGCCAGCAGTTACTCGGGGCGGGGGGGCCGGAATGAGCAGTTCTTC.